Listed below are T cell receptor beta chains from one sample, sequenced in a study of Ad26.COV2.S vaccination and SARS-CoV-2 variants. TCRdb's copy holds only in-frame clones and misses some; the assay was immunoSEQ multiplex PCR. Of about 480,000 clones in the sample, around 85% are singletons; the top ten hold 10% to 15%. This sample comprised peripheral blood, obtained in a trial of Ad26.COV2.S vaccine versus placebo. These receptors were collected from a person aged 18-65 years who received the Ad26.COV2.S COVID-19 vaccine or a placebo. CDR3s include the opening cysteine and the closing phenylalanine or tryptophan.

V,CDR3
TRBV11-1,CASSSPGQYTEAFF
TRBV10-3,CAISESTGSLGYTF
TRBV18,CASSPRGMGYNEQFF
TRBV15,CATSSPRGSTEAFF
TRBV4-1,CASSWSGTRSYEQYF
TRBV28,CASSWTGADEQYF
TRBV29-1,CTGPLNTEAFF
TRBV6-5,CASSKNFMNTEAFF
TRBV14,CASSQGGPGGNEQYF
TRBV3-1/TRBV3-2,CASSAQVQVARYNEQFF